The clone carrying this TCR beta chain occurred a few times. Trimming left V 4 bases short and J 4 bases short, with 14 bases between. The V gene's germline CDR1 is SEHNR and CDR2 FQNEAQ (reference sequence). The CDR3 is 15 residues long. Per the authors' pipeline: Reference gene primer amplification gave nucleated cell count estimates. Using immunoSEQ multiplex PCR, the repertoire was profiled, and TCRdb retains in-frame clones only, with some absent. The V and J calls and the clone size are those of that table, but D and trimming were determined from the DNA. The table lists a few hundred thousand clones, approximately 82% of them singletons. This sample was included in a study of blood T cell repertoires in COVID-19. Study background: The study drew acute and convalescent COVID-19 samples from the United States, Italy and Spain. Nucleic acid was either cDNA or gDNA, and it came from T cells, B-cell-depleted T cells, or PBMCs.

This chain connects TRBV7-9 to TRBJ2-1, with D perhaps TRBD1 (5 bases). The sequenced sample consisted of peripheral blood. The TCR sequence derives from a woman in her thirties or forties who had recovered from COVID-19. The CDR3 region is CASSSPGHIYNEQFF. In nucleotides, the CDR3 is TGTGCCAGCAGCTCCCCTGGACACATATACAATGAGCAGTTCTTC.